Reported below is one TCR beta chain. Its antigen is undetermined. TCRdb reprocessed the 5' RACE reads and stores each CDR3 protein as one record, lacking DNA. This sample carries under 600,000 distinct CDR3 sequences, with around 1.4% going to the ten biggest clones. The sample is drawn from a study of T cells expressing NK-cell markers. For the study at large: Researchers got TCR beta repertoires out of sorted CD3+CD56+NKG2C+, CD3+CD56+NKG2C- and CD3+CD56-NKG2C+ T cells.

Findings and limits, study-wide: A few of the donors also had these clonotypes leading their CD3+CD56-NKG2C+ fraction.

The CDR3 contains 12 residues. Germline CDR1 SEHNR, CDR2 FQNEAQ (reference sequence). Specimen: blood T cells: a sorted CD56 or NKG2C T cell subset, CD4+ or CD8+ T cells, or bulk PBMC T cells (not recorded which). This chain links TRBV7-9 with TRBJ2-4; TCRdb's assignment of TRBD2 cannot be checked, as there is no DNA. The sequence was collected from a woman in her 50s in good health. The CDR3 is CASTTSGTIQYF.